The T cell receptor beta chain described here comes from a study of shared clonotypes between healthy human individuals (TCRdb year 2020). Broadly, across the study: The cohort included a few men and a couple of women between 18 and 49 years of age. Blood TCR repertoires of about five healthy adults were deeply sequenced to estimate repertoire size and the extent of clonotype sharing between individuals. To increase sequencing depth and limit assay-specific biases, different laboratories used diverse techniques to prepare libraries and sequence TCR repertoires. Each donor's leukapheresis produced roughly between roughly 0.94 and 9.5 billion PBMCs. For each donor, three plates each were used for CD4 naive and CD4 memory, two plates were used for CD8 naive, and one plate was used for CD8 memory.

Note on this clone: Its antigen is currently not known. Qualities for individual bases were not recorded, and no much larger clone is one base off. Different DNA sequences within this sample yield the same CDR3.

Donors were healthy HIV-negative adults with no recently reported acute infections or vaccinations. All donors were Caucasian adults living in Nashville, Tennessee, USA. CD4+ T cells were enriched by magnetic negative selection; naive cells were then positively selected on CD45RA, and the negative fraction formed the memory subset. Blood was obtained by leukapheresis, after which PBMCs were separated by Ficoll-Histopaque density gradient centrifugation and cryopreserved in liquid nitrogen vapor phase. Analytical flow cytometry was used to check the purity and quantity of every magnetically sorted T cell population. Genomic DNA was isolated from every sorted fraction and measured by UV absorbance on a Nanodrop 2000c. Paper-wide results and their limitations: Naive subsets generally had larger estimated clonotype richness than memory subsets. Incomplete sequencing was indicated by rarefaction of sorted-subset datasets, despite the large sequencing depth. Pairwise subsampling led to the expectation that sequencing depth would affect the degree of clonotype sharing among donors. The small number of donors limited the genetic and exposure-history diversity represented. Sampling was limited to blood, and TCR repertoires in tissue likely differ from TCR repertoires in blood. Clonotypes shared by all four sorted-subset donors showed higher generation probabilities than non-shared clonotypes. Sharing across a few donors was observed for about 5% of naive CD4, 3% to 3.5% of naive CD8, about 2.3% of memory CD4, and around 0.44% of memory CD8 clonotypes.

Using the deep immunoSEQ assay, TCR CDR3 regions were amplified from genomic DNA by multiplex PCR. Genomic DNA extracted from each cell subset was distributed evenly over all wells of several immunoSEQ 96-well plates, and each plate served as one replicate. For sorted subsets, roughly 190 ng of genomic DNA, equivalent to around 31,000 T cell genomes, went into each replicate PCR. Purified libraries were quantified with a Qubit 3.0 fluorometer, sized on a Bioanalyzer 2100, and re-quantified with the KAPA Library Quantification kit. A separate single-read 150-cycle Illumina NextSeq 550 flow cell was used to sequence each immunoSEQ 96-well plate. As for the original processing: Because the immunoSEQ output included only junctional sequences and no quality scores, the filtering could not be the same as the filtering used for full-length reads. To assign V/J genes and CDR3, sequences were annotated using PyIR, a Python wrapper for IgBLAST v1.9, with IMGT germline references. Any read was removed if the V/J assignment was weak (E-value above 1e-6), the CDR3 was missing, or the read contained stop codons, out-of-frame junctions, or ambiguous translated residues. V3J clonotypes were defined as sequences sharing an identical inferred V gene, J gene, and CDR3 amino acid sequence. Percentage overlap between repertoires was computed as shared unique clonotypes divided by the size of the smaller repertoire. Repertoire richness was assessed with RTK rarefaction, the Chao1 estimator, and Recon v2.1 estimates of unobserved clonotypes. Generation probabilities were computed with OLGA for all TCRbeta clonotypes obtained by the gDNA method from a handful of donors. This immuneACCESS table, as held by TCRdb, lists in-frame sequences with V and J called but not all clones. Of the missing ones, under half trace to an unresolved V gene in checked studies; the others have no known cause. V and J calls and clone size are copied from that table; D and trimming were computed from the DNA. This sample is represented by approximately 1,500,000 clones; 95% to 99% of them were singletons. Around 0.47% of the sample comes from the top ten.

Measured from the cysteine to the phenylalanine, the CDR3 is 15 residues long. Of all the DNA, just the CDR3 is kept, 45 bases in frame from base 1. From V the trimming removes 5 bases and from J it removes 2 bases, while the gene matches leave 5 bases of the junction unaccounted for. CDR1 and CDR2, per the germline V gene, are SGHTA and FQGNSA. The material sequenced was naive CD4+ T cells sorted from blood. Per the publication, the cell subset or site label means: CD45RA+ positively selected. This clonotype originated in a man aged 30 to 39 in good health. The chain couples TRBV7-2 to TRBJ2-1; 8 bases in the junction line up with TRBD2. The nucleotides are TGTGCCAGCAGCGCAACTAGCGGTGCCTACAATGAGCAGTTCTTC. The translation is CASSATSGAYNEQFF.